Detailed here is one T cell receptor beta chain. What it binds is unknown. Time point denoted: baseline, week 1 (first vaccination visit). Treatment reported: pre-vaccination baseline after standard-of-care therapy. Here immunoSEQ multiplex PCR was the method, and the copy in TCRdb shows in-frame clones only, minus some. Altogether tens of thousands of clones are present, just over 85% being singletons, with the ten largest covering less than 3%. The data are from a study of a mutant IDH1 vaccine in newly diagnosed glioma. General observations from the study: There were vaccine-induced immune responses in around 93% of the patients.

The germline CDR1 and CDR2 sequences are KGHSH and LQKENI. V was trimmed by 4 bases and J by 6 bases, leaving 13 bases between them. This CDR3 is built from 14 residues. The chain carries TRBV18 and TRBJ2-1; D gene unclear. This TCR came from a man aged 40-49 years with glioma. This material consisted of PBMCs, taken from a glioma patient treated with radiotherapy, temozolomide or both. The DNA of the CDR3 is TGTGCCAGCTCACTACGGCCTCTGCCCAATGAGCAGTTCTTC. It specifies CASSLRPLPNEQFF.